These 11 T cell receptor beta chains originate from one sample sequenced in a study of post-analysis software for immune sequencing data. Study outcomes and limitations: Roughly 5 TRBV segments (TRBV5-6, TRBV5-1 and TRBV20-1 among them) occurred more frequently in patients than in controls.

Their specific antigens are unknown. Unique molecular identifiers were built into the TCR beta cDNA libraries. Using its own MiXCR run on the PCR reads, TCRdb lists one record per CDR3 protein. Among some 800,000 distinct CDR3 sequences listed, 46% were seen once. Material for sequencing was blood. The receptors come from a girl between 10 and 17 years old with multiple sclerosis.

Written as DNA, the CDR3 is TGTGCCAGCAGTTCGCCCGGGACACTCTACGAGCAGTACTTC. This sequence encodes CASSSPGTLYEQYF. This chain connects TRBV6-2 or TRBV6-3 to TRBJ2-5, with D maybe TRBD1 (6 bases). The better agreement between TRBJ2-7 and the DNA end casts doubt on the J call. CDR1 and CDR2 (germline): MNHEY, SVGEGT. The CDR3 totals 14 residues.

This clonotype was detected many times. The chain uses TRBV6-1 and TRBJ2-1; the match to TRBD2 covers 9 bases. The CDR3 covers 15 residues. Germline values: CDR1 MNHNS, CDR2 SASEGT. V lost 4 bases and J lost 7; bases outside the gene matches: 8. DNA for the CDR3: TGTGCCAGCAGTGCCAGACTAGCGGCAAGTAATGAGCAGTTCTTC. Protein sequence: CASSARLAASNEQFF.

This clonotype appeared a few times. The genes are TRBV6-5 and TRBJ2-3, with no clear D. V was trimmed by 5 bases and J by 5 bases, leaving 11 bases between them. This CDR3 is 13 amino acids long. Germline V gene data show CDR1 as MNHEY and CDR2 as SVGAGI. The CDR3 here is CASSPLLEDTQYF. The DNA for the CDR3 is TGTGCCAGCAGTCCCCTCCTAGAAGATACGCAGTATTTT.

Written as DNA, the CDR3 is TGTGCCAGCAGTGAACGGGGGAGTGCCTACGAGCAGTACTTC. It is translated as CASSERGSAYEQYF. V is TRBV6-1 and J is TRBJ2-7, with D possibly matching TRBD2 (6 bases). The CDR3 loop spans 14 amino acids. Germline loops: CDR1 MNHNS, CDR2 SASEGT. The ends were cut back, 2 bases at V and 2 bases at J, with 10 bases in the middle.

In nucleotides, the CDR3 is TGTGCCACCTCGGATTTCTCTGGGGCCAACGTCCTGACTTTC. It encodes CATSDFSGANVLTF. The chain has TRBV24-1 and TRBJ2-6; D gene uncertain. Trimming pared 9 bases from V and 0 bases from J, leaving 8 bases between. The CDR3 is made up of 14 amino acids. Germline V gives CDR1 KGHDR, CDR2 SFDVKD.

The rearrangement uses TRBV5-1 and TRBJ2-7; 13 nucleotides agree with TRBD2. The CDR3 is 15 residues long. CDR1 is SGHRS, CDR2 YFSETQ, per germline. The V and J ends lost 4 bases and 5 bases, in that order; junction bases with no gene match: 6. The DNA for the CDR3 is TGCGCCAGCAGCATCGGGACTAGCGGGAACCACGAGCAGTACTTC. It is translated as CASSIGTSGNHEQYF.

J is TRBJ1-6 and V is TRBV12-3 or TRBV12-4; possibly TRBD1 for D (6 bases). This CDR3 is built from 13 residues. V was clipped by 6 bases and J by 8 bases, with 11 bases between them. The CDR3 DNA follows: TGTGCCAGCAGCCTCAGGGGTCATTCACCCCTCCACTTT. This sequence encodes CASSLRGHSPLHF.

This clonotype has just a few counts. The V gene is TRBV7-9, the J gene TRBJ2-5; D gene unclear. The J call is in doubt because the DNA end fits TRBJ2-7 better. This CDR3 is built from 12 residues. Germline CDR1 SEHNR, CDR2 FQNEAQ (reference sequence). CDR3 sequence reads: CASSPGWVEQYF. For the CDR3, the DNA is TGTGCCAGCAGCCCCGGCTGGGTCGAGCAGTACTTC.

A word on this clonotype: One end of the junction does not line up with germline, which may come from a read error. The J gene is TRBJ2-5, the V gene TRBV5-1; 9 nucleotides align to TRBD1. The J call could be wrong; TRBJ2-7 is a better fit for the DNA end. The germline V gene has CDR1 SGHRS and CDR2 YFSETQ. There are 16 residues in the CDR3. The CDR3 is CASSLAFGQGSSEQYF. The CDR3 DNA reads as TGCGCCAGCAGCTTGGCCTTCGGACAGGGGTCCTCCGAGCAGTACTTC.

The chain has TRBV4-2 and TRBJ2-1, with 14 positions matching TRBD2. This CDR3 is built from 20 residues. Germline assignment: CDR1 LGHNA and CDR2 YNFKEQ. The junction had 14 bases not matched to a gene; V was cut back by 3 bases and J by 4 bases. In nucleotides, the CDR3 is TGTGCCAGCAGCCACTCGAGCCCCGGGACTAGCGGGAGATTGTACAATGAGCAGTTCTTC. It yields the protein CASSHSSPGTSGRLYNEQFF.

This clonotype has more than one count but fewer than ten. CDR3: CASSQVPDRFVTQQYF. The CDR3 DNA is TGTGCCAGCAGCCAAGTACCGGACAGGTTCGTTACGCAGCAGTACTTC. The rearrangement links TRBV3-1 to TRBJ2-4, with 7 bases that match TRBD1. V lost 1 base and J lost 13; bases outside the gene matches: 16. CDR1 LGHDT and CDR2 YNNKEL come from the germline V gene (reference sequence). CDR3 size: 16 residues.